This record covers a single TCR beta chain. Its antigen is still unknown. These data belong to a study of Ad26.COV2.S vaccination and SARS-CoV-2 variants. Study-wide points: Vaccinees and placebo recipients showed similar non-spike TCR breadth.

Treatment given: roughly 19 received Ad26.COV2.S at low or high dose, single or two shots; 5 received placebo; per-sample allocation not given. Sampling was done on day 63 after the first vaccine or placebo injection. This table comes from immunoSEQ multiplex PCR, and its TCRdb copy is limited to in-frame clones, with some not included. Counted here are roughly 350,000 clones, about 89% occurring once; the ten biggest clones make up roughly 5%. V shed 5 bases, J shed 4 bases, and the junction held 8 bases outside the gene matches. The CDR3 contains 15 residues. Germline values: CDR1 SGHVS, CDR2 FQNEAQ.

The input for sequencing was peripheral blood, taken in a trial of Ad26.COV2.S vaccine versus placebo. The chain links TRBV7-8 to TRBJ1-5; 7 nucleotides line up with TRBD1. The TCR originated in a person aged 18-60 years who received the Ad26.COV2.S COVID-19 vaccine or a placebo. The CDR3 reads CASSVHEGANQPQHF. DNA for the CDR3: TGTGCCAGCAGCGTTCATGAGGGGGCAAATCAGCCCCAGCATTTT. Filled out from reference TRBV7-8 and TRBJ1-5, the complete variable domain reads GAGVSQSPRYKVAKRGQDVALRCDPISGHVSLFWYQQALGQGPEFLTYFQNEAQLDKSGLPSDRFFAERPEGSVSTLKIQRTQQEDSAVYLCASSVHEGANQPQHFGDGTRLSIL.